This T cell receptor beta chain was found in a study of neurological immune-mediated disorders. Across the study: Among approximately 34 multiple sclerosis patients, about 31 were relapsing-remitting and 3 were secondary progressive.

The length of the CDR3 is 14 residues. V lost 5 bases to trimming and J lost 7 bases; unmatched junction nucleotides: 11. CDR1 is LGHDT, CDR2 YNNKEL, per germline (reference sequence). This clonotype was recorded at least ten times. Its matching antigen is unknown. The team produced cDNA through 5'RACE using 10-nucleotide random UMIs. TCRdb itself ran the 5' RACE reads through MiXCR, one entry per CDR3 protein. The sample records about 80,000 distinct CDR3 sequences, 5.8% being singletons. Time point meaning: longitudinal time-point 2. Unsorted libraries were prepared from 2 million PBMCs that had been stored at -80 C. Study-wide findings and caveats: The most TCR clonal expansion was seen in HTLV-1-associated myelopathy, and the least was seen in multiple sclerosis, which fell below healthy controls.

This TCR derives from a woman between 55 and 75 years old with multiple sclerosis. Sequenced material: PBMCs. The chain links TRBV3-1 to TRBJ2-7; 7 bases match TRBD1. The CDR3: CASSIQQGRREQYF. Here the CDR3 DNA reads TGTGCCAGCAGCATCCAACAGGGGAGAAGAGAGCAGTACTTC.